This T cell receptor beta chain was captured by sequencing in a study of identical twins. Study findings and constraints: Surplus twin overlap in beta out-of-frame sequences was less pronounced.

TCRdb used MiXCR to reprocess the 5' RACE reads, holding one entry per CDR3 protein. The top ten hold around 1.5% of the sample, which has under 1 million distinct CDR3 sequences, roughly an eighth seen once. This clonotype appeared a few times. Antigen: not known. Healthy Caucasians made up all donors. V gave up 5 bases and J gave up 1 base, with 11 bases separating them. Germline V lookup: CDR1 DFQATT, CDR2 SNEGSKA (reference sequence). The CDR3 runs to 13 residues. Another study also made use of these data, one on yellow fever vaccine responses in identical twins.

The source is a woman under 30 in good health. The sample taken for sequencing was PBMCs. This chain uses TRBV20-1 with TRBJ1-1; D is perhaps TRBD1 (5 bases). CDR3 sequence: CSAPPGGNTEAFF. The CDR3 nucleotides are TGCAGTGCTCCACCCGGGGGGAACACTGAAGCTTTCTTT.